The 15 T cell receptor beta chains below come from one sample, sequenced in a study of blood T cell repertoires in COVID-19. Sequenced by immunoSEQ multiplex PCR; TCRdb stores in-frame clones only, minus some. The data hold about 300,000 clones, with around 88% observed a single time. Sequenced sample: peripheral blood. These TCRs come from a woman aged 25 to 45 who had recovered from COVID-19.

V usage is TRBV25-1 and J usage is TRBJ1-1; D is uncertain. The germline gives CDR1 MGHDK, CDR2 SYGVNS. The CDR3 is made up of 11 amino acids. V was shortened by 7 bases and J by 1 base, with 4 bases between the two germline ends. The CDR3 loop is CASTQNTEAFF. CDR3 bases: TGTGCCAGCACCCAGAACACTGAAGCTTTCTTT.

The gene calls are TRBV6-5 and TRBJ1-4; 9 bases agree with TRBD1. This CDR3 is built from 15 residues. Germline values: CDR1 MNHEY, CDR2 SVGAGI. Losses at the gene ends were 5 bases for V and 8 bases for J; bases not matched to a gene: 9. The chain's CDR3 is CASSPGTGWREKLFF. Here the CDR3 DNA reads TGTGCCAGCAGTCCAGGGACAGGGTGGCGAGAAAAACTGTTTTTT.

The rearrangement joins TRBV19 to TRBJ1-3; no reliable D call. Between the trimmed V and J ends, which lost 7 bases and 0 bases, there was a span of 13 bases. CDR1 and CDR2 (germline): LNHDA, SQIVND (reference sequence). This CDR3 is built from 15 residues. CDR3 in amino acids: CASTRRGGSGNTIYF. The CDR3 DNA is TGTGCCAGTACCCGCCGCGGAGGCTCTGGAAACACCATATATTTT. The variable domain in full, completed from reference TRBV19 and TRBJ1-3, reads DGGITQSPKYLFRKEGQNVTLSCEQNLNHDAMYWYRQDPGQGLRLIYYSQIVNDFQKGDIAEGYSVSREKKESFPLTVTSAQKNPTAFYLCASTRRGGSGNTIYFGEGSWLTVV.

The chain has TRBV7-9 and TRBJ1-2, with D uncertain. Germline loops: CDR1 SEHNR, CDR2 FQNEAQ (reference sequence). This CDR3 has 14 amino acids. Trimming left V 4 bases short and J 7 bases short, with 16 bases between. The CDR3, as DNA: TGTGCCAGCAGCTACGATTTCTCTACGCGTGGCTACACCTTC. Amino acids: CASSYDFSTRGYTF.

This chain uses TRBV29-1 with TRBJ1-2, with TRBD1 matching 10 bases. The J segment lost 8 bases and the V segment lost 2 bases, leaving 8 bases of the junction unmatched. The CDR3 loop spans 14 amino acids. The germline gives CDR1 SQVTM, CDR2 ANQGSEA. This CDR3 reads CSVEPDRGLGGYTF. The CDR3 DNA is TGCAGCGTTGAACCCGACAGGGGGCTAGGGGGCTACACCTTC. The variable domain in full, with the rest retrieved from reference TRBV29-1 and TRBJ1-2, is SAVISQKPSRDICQRGTSLTIQCQVDSQVTMMFWYRQQPGQSLTLIATANQGSEATYESGFVIDKFPISRPNLTFSTLTVSNMSPEDSSIYLCSVEPDRGLGGYTFGSGTRLTVV.

For the CDR3, the DNA is TGTGCCAGCAGCTTGGCCGGGAATCAGCCCCAGCATTTT. The encoded protein is CASSLAGNQPQHF. This chain joins TRBV5-4 and TRBJ1-5; D is unclear. With 0 bases removed from V and 4 bases from J, the gap between germline ends came to 5 bases. The CDR3 contains 13 residues. Germline V lookup: CDR1 SGHNT, CDR2 YYREEE (reference sequence).

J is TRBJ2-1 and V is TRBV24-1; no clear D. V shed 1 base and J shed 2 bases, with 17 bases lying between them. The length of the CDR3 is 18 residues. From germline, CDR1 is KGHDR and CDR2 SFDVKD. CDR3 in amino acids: CATSDFNPILSTYNEQFF. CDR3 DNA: TGTGCCACCAGTGATTTTAACCCGATCCTAAGCACCTACAATGAGCAGTTCTTC.

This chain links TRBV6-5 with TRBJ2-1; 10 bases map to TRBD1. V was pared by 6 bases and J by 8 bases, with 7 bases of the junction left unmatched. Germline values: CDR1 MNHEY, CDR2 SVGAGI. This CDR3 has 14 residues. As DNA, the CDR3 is TGTGCCAGCAGGACCGGGACAGGGGTCGATGAGCAGTTCTTC. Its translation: CASRTGTGVDEQFF.

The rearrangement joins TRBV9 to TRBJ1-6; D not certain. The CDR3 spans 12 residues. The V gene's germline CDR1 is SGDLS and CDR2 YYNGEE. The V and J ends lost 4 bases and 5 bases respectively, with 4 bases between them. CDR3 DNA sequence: TGTGCCAGCAGCTCTAATAATTCACCCCTCCACTTT. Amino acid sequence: CASSSNNSPLHF. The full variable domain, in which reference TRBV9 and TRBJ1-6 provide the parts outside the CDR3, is DSGVTQTPKHLITATGQRVTLRCSPRSGDLSVYWYQQSLDQGLQFLIQYYNGEERAKGNILERFSAQQFPDLHSELNLSSLELGDSALYFCASSSNNSPLHFGNGTRLTVT.

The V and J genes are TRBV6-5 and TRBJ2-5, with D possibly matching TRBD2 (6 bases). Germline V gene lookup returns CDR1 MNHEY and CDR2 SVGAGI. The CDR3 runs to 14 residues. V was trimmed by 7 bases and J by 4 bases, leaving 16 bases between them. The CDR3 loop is CASNGGGEVETQYF. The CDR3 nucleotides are TGTGCCAGCAACGGTGGCGGGGAGGTAGAGACCCAGTACTTC.

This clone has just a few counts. The CDR3 nucleotides are TGTGCCAGCAGGCCGGGACTAGCAGACTCCAATGAGCAGTTCTTC. Amino acid sequence: CASRPGLADSNEQFF. The rearrangement joins TRBV7-2 to TRBJ2-1, with 9 bases aligning to TRBD2. The CDR3 is 15 residues long. CDR1 and CDR2 (germline): SGHTA, FQGNSA. With V trimmed by 6 bases and J by 6 bases, 9 bases remained unmatched.

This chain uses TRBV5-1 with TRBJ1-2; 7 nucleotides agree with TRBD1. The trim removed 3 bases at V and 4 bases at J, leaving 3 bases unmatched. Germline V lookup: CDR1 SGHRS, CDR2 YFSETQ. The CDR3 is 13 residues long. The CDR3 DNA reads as TGCGCCAGCAGCTCCGGGACAGCCTATGGCTACACCTTC. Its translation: CASSSGTAYGYTF.

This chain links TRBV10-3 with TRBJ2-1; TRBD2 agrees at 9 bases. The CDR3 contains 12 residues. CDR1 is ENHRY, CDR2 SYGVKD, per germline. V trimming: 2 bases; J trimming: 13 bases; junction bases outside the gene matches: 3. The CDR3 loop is CAISEAGGVQFF. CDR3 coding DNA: TGTGCCATCAGTGAGGCGGGGGGGGTCCAGTTCTTC.

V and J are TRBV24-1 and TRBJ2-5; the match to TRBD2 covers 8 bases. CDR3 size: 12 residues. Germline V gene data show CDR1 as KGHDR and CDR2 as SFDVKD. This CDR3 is CAQREGYETQYF. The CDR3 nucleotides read TGTGCACAACGGGAGGGGTACGAGACCCAGTACTTC.

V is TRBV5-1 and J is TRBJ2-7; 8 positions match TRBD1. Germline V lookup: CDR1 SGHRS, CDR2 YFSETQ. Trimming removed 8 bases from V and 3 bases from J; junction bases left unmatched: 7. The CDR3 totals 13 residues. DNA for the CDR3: TGCGCCAGTCAGAGGACAGGGAGCTACGAGCAGTACTTC. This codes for CASQRTGSYEQYF. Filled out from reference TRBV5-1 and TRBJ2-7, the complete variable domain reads KAGVTQTPRYLIKTRGQQVTLSCSPISGHRSVSWYQQTPGQGLQFLFEYFSETQRNKGNFPGRFSGRQFSNSRSEMNVSTLELGDSALYLCASQRTGSYEQYFGPGTRLTVT.